Below are 4 T cell receptor beta chains sequenced from a single sample in a study of breast tumors, draining lymph nodes, adjacent tissues (dated by TCRdb to the mid-2010s). The protocol used for the library was multiplex PCR. The reads were generated on an Illumina HiSeq 2000. In TCRdb, the public reads were trimmed at Q25 with fastp and aligned with MiXCR, with productive beta chains retained. Rows merge per CDR3 protein into single entries with the most common DNA and genes. Counted in this sample were around 70,000 distinct CDR3 sequences; approximately 45% of them appeared once. Over 7.5% of the sample is held by the ten biggest clonotypes. The sample taken for sequencing was breast tumor tissue. Receptors originate from a female donor with breast cancer. Some clones in this sample may be carry-over from other donors' samples.

This chain links TRBV4-3 with TRBJ1-1; D perhaps matches TRBD1 (6 bases). V lost 4 bases to trimming and J lost 4 bases, with 10 bases between them. Germline V gives CDR1 LGHNA, CDR2 YSLEER. The CDR3 has 13 amino acids. The CDR3 region is CASSPRGGTEAFF. DNA for the CDR3: TGCGCCAGCAGCCCGAGGGGGGGCACTGAAGCTTTCTTT.

This clonotype was observed once. This chain links TRBV10-3 with TRBJ1-3; 8 nucleotides agree with TRBD1. This CDR3 spans 16 amino acids. Losses at the gene ends were 8 bases for V and 8 bases for J; bases not matched to a gene: 17. Germline-derived CDR1 and CDR2 are ENHRY and SYGVKD. CDR3 residues: CAIGQGIGDYGYTIYF. CDR3 bases: TGTGCCATCGGACAGGGCATAGGGGACTATGGCTACACCATATATTTT.

This clonotype was seen repeatedly, ten times or more. V usage is TRBV20-1 and J usage is TRBJ2-2; 8 bases are shared with TRBD1. The CDR3 extends over 12 amino acids. V shed 7 bases and J 10 bases; nucleotides not matched to a gene: 8. Looked up from germline, CDR1 is DFQATT and CDR2 is SNEGSKA (reference sequence). CDR3 sequence: CSGTGGPEELFF. CDR3 nucleotides: TGCAGTGGAACAGGGGGTCCCGAGGAGCTGTTTTTT.

Note on this clonotype: A junction boundary mismatches the germline segment, possibly from a read error. The chain links TRBV29-1 to TRBJ1-2, with unresolved D. This CDR3 is 14 amino acids long. CDR1 SQVTM and CDR2 ANQGSEA come from the germline V gene. The CDR3 DNA is TGCAGAGTCAAACCGGAAGTCATTAACTATGGATACACCTTC. It is translated as CRVKPEVINYGYTF.